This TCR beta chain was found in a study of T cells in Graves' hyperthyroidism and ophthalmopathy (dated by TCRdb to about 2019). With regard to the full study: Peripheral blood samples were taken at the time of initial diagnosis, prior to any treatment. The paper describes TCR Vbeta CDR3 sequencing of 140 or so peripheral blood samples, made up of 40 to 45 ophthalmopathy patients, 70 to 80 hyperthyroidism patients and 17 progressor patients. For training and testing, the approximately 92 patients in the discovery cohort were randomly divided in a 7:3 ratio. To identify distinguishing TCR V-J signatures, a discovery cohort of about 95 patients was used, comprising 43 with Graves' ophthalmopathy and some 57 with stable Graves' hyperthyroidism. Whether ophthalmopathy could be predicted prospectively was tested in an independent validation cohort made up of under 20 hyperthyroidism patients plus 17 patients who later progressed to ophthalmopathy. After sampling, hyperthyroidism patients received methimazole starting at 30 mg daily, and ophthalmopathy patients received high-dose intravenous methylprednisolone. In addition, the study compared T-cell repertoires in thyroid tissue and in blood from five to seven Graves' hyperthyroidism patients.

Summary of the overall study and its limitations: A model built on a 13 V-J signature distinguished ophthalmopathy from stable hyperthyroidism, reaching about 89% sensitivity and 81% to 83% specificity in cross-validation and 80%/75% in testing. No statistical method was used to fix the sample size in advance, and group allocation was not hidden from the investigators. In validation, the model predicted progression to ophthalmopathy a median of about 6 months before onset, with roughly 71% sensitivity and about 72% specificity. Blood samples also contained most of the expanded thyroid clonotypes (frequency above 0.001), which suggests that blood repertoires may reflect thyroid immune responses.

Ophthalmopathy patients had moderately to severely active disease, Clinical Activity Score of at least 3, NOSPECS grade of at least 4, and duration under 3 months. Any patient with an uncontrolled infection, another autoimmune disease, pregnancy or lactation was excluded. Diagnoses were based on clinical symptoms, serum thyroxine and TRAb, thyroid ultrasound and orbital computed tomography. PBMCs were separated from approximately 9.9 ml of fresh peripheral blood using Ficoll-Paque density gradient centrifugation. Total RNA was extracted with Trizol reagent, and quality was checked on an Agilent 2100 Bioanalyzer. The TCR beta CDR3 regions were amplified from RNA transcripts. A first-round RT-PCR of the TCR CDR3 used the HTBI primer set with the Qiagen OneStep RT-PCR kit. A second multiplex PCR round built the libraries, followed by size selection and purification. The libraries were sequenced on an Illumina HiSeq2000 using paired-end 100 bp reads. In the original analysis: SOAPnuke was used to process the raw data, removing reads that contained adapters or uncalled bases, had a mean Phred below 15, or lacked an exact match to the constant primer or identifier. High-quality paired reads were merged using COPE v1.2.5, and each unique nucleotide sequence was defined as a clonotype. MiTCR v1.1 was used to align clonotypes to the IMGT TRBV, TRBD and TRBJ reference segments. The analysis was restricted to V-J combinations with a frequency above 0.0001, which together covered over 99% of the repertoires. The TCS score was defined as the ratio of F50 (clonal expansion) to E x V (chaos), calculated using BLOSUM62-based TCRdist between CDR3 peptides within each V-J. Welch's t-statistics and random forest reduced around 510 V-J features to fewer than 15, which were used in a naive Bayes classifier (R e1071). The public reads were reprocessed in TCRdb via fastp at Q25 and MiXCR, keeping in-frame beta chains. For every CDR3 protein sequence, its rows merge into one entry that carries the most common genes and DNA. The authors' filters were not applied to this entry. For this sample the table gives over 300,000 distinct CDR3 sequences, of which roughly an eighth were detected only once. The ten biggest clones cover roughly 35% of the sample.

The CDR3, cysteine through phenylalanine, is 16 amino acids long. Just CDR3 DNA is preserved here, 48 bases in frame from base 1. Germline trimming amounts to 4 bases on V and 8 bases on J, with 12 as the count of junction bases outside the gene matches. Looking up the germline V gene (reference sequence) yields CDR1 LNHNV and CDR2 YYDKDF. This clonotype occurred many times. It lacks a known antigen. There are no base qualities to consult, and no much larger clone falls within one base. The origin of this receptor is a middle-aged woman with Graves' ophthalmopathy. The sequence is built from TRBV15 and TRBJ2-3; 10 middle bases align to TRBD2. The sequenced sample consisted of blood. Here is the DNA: TGTGCCACCAGCACCGGACTAGCGGCATCCCTTGGTACGCAGTATTTT. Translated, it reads CATSTGLAASLGTQYF.